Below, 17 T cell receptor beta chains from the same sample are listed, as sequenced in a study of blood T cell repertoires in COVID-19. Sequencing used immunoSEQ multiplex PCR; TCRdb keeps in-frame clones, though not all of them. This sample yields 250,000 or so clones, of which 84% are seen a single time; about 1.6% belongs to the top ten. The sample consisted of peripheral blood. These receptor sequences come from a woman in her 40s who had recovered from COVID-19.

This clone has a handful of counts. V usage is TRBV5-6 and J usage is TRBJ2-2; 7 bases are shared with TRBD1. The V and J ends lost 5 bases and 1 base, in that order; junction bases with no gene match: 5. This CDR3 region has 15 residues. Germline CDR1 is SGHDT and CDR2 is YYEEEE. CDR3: CASRRQGVNTGELFF. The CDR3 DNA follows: TGTGCCAGCAGACGACAGGGAGTGAACACCGGGGAGCTGTTTTTT.

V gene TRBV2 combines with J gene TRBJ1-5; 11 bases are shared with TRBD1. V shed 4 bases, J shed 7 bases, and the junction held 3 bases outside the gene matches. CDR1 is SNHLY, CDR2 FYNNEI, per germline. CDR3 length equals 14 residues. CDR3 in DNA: TGTGCCAGCAGTGGGACAGGGGGCTCGCAGCCCCAGCATTTT. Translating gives CASSGTGGSQPQHF.

The CDR3 region is CASSNTGTEETQYF. The DNA of the CDR3 is TGTGCCAGCAGCAATACCGGGACAGAAGAGACCCAGTACTTC. The rearrangement links TRBV11-2 to TRBJ2-5; 7 nucleotides match TRBD1. The germline gives CDR1 SGHAT, CDR2 FQNNGV. V was pared by 5 bases and J by 3 bases, with 6 bases of the junction left unmatched. There are 14 residues in the CDR3.

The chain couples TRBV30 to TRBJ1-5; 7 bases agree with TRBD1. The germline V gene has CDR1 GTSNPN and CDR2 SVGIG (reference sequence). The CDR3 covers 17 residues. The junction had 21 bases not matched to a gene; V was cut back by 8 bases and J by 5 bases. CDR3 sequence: CAVKEGANPRGYQPQHF. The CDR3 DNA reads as TGTGCCGTAAAGGAGGGGGCCAATCCAAGGGGGTATCAGCCCCAGCATTTT.

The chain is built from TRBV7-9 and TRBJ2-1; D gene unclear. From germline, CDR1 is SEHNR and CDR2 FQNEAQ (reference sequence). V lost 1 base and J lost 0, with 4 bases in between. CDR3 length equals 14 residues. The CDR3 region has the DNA TGTGCCAGCAGCTTAGTATCCTCCTACAATGAGCAGTTCTTC. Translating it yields CASSLVSSYNEQFF. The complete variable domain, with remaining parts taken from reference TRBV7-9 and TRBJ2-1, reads DTGVSQNPRHKITKRGQNVTFRCDPISEHNRLYWYRQTLGQGPEFLTYFQNEAQLEKSRLLSDRFSAERPKGSFSTLEIQRTEQGDSAMYLCASSLVSSYNEQFFGPGTRLTVL.

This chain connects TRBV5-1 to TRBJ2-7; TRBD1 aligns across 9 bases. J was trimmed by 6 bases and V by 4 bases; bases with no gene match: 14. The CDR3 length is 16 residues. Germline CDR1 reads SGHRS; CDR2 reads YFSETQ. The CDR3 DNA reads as TGCGCCAGCAGCCATACAGGGGGCTCGGCTTTTGGCGAGCAGTACTTC. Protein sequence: CASSHTGGSAFGEQYF.

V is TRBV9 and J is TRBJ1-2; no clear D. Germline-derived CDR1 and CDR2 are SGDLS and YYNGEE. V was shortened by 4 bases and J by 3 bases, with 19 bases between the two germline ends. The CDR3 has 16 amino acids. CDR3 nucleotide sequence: TGTGCCAGCAGCCCCGAGGGAGCGAGTTGGTACTATGGCTACACCTTC. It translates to CASSPEGASWYYGYTF.

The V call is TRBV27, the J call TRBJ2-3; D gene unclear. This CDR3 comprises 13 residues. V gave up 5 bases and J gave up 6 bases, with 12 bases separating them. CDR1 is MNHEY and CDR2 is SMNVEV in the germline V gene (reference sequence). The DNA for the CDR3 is TGTGCCAGCAGTCCAGGAAATGCGGATACGCAGTATTTT. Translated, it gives CASSPGNADTQYF.

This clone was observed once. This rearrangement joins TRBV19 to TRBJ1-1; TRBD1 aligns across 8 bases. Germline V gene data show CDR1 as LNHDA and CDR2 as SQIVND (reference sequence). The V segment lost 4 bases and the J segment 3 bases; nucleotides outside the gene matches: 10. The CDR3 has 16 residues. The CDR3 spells CASSSRDRRVDTEAFF. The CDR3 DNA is TGTGCCAGTAGTAGCCGGGACAGGAGGGTGGACACTGAAGCTTTCTTT.

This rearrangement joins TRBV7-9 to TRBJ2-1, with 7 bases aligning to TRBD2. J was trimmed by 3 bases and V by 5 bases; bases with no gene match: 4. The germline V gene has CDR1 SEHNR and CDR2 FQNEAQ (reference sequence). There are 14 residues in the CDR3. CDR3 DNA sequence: TGTGCCAGCAGCGACGGGACTATCTACAATGAGCAGTTCTTC. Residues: CASSDGTIYNEQFF.

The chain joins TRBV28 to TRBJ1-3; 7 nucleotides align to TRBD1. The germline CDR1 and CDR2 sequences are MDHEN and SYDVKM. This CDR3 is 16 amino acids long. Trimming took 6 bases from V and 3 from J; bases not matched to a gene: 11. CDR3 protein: CASSTPRTGFGNTIYF. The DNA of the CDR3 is TGTGCCAGCAGCACACCCCGGACAGGATTTGGAAACACCATATATTTT.

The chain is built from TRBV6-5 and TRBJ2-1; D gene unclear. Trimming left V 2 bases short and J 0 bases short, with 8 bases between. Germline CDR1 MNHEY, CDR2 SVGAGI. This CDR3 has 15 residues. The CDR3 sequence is CASSYSISSYNEQFF. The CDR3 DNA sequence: TGTGCCAGCAGTTACAGTATCAGCTCCTACAATGAGCAGTTCTTC.

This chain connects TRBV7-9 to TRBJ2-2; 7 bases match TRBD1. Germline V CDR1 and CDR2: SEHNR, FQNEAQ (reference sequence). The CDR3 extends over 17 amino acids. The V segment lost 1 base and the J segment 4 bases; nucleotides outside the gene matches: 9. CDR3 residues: CASSLGSGTASTGELFF. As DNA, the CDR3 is TGTGCCAGCAGCTTAGGTTCCGGGACAGCGAGCACCGGGGAGCTGTTTTTT.

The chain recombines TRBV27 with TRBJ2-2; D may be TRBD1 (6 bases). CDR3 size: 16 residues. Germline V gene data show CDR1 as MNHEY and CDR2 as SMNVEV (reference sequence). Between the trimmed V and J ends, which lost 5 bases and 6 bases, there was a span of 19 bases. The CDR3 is CASSPSQGVKAGELFF. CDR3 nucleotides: TGTGCCAGCAGTCCGTCACAGGGCGTGAAGGCCGGGGAGCTGTTTTTT.

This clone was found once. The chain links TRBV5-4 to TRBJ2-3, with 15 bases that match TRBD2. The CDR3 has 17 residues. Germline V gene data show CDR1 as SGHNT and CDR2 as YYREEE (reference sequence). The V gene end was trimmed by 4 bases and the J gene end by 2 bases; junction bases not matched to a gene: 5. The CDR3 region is CASSPGTSGGLTDTQYF. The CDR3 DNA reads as TGTGCCAGCAGCCCGGGGACTAGCGGGGGGCTCACAGATACGCAGTATTTT.

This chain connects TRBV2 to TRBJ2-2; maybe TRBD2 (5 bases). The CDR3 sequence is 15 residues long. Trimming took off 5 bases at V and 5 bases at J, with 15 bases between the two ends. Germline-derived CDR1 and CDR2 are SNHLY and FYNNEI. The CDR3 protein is CASSRVGVGTGELFF. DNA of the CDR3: TGTGCCAGCAGTCGGGTCGGGGTGGGAACCGGGGAGCTGTTTTTT.

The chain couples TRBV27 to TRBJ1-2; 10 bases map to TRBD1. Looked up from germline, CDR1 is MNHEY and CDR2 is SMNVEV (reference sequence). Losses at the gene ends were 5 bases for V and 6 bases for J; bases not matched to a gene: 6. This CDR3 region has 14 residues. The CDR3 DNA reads TGTGCCAGCAGTCAATGGGACAGGGGCCATGGCTACACCTTC. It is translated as CASSQWDRGHGYTF.